Listed below are T cell receptor beta chains from one sample, sequenced in a study of blood T cell repertoires in COVID-19. Profiling relied on immunoSEQ multiplex PCR, and the TCRdb table lists in-frame clones only, not all of them. The sample yields 200,000 to 250,000 clones, 90% seen once. Input material: peripheral blood. These receptors originate from a man aged 30-40 years with COVID-19, enrolled during active disease. Each CDR3 is given with its conserved first and last residue. The D gene is left open where the match is weak. For some rows the clone size is stated as once, few or many, or as a class when expanded; others skip it.

V: TRBV19; size: once; J: TRBJ2-7; D: TRBD1; DNA: TGTGCCAGTAGCCCCCAAGACAGGGCTAACTCCTACGAGCAGTACTTC; CDR3: CASSPQDRANSYEQYF
V: TRBV7-3; size: -; J: TRBJ2-3; D: TRBD1; DNA: TGTGCCAGCAGCCAGGGACAGCGCACAGATACGCAGTATTTT; CDR3: CASSQGQRTDTQYF
V: TRBV19; size: -; J: TRBJ2-3; D: TRBD1; DNA: TGTGCCAGTAGTGCGCCGGGACAGGGACTCTCCACTTATACGCAGTATTTT; CDR3: CASSAPGQGLSTYTQYF
V: TRBV13; size: -; J: TRBJ2-1; D: TRBD1; DNA: TGTGCCAGCAGCCGACAGGGGGGCAATGAGCAGTTCTTC; CDR3: CASSRQGGNEQFF
V: TRBV7-7; size: -; J: TRBJ2-2; D: -; DNA: TGTGCCAGCAAGCGAGGGTCCACCGGGGAGCTGTTTTTT; CDR3: CASKRGSTGELFF
V: TRBV11-1; size: -; J: TRBJ2-7; D: TRBD2; DNA: TGTGCCAGCAGCTTGTTCGGGAGGCCCTCCTACGAGCAGTACTTC; CDR3: CASSLFGRPSYEQYF
V: TRBV7-9; size: -; J: TRBJ1-4; D: TRBD1; DNA: TGTGCCAGCAGCCTCCGACAGGGCAATGAAAAACTGTTTTTT; CDR3: CASSLRQGNEKLFF
V: TRBV13; size: -; J: TRBJ1-2; D: -; DNA: TGTGCCAGCAGCTTAGGGACTGTTAACTATGGCTACACCTTC; CDR3: CASSLGTVNYGYTF
V: TRBV18; size: -; J: TRBJ2-1; D: TRBD1; DNA: TGTGCCAGCTCGCTCCTCCCCAGGACAGGGTTTGACAATGAGCAGTTCTTC; CDR3: CASSLLPRTGFDNEQFF
V: TRBV6-1; size: -; J: TRBJ1-6; D: -; DNA: TGTGCCAGCGGTGCGATAAGTGGGTCGGGGAATTCACCCCTCCACTTT; CDR3: CASGAISGSGNSPLHF
V: TRBV29-1; size: -; J: TRBJ2-1; D: TRBD1; DNA: TGCAGCGGCGGGACCGGACAGGGGAACAATGAGCAGTTCTTC; CDR3: CSGGTGQGNNEQFF
V: TRBV5-1; size: -; J: TRBJ1-2; D: -; DNA: TGCGCCAGCAGCTTGGCCAGTGGCAGGGGACGAGGCTACACCTTC; CDR3: CASSLASGRGRGYTF
V: TRBV9; size: -; J: TRBJ1-4; D: TRBD1; DNA: TGTGCCAGCAGCCCCCGGGACAGGGGGCCTGAAAAACTGTTTTTT; CDR3: CASSPRDRGPEKLFF
V: TRBV6-5; size: -; J: TRBJ1-2; D: -; DNA: TGTGCCAGCAAGGGTCCCGGGACAAACTATGGCTACACCTTC; CDR3: CASKGPGTNYGYTF
V: TRBV28; size: -; J: TRBJ1-2; D: -; DNA: TGTGCCAGCACGGCAGGGGCTTGGGATGGCTACACCTTC; CDR3: CASTAGAWDGYTF
V: TRBV5-1; size: -; J: TRBJ2-1; D: -; DNA: TGCGCCAGCAGCTCGTACCCGAGCCGCTCCTACAATGAGCAGTTCTTC; CDR3: CASSSYPSRSYNEQFF
V: TRBV5-1; size: -; J: TRBJ2-7; D: TRBD1; DNA: TGCGCCAGCAGCCCCCGGACAGGGAGTAGCGAGCAGTACTTC; CDR3: CASSPRTGSSEQYF
V: TRBV6-4; size: -; J: TRBJ1-2; D: -; DNA: TGTGCCAGCAGTGATCCGGGGGGCGCGGATGGCTACACCTTC; CDR3: CASSDPGGADGYTF
V: TRBV19; size: -; J: TRBJ1-5; D: -; DNA: TGTGCCAGTAGTATAGGCGGAAATCAGCCCCAGCATTTT; CDR3: CASSIGGNQPQHF
V: TRBV30; size: once; J: TRBJ1-1; D: -; DNA: TGTGCCTGGAAGGGAGGGAGAACTTTCTTT; CDR3: CAWKGGRTFF
V: TRBV6-6; size: few; J: TRBJ2-7; D: -; DNA: TGTGCCAGTGCCCTCCAGGGCTACGAGCAGTACTTC; CDR3: CASALQGYEQYF
V: TRBV19; size: few; J: TRBJ2-5; D: TRBD2; DNA: TGTGCCAGTAGGGGACTAGCGGGAGGAGGGGAGACCCAGTACTTC; CDR3: CASRGLAGGGETQYF
V: TRBV28; size: -; J: TRBJ1-5; D: -; DNA: TGTGCCAGCAGTTTAGGCGGATTTAGCAATCAGCCCCAGCATTTT; CDR3: CASSLGGFSNQPQHF
V: TRBV7-9; size: -; J: TRBJ1-1; D: -; DNA: TGTGCCAGCAGCTTAACAAGCAGGCCCACTGAAGCTTTCTTT; CDR3: CASSLTSRPTEAFF
V: TRBV4-1; size: -; J: TRBJ1-1; D: TRBD1; DNA: TGCGCCAGCAGCCAAGATTCCGGGACAGGGAACACTGAAGCTTTCTTT; CDR3: CASSQDSGTGNTEAFF
V: TRBV7-3; size: -; J: TRBJ2-2; D: -; DNA: TGTGCCAGCAGCCAATTCCCCGGGAACACCGGGGAGCTGTTTTTT; CDR3: CASSQFPGNTGELFF
V: TRBV27; size: -; J: TRBJ2-7; D: TRBD1; DNA: TGTGCCAGCAGAGCCGAACCCCCCGGACAGGGGGCCTACGAGCAGTACTTC; CDR3: CASRAEPPGQGAYEQYF
V: TRBV5-6; size: -; J: TRBJ2-2; D: -; DNA: TGTGCCAGCAGCTCCAGGGGTACCGGGGAGCTGTTTTTT; CDR3: CASSSRGTGELFF
V: TRBV7-9; size: -; J: TRBJ2-2; D: TRBD1; DNA: TGTGCCAGCAGCTTAGCCGGACAGGGGTTGGCCGGGGAGCTGTTTTTT; CDR3: CASSLAGQGLAGELFF
V: TRBV2; size: -; J: TRBJ2-1; D: -; DNA: TGTGCCAGCAGTCCTGACAGGATGCCAGCCTACAATGAGCAGTTCTTC; CDR3: CASSPDRMPAYNEQFF
V: TRBV29-1; size: -; J: TRBJ2-1; D: TRBD1; DNA: TGCAGCGTCATACAGGGGCACCTCCTCTACAATGAGCAGTTCTTC; CDR3: CSVIQGHLLYNEQFF
V: TRBV14; size: -; J: TRBJ1-3; D: -; DNA: TGTGCCAGCAGCCAACTACAGTCCCACTCTGGAAACACCATATATTTT; CDR3: CASSQLQSHSGNTIYF
V: TRBV11-3; size: -; J: TRBJ2-1; D: TRBD1; DNA: TGTGCCAGCAGCTCTAACACCGGGACAGGGGGTCCCTACAATGAGCAGTTCTTC; CDR3: CASSSNTGTGGPYNEQFF
V: TRBV9; size: once; J: TRBJ2-7; D: -; DNA: TGTGCCAGCAGCTTTGGTGGAGGGGTCCACGAGCAGTACTTC; CDR3: CASSFGGGVHEQYF
V: TRBV5-4; size: -; J: TRBJ1-1; D: TRBD1; DNA: TGTGCCAGCAACAAACAGGGGTCTGAAGCTTTCTTT; CDR3: CASNKQGSEAFF
V: TRBV19; size: -; J: TRBJ1-3; D: -; DNA: TGTGCCAGTAGTCTGGCCCGCCTAGGGGCTTTTCCAAACACCATATATTTT; CDR3: CASSLARLGAFPNTIYF
V: TRBV15; size: once; J: TRBJ1-2; D: TRBD1; DNA: TGTGCCACCAGCAGACTACAGGGGGACTATGGCTACACCTTC; CDR3: CATSRLQGDYGYTF
V: TRBV7-2; size: -; J: TRBJ2-7; D: -; DNA: TGTGCCAGCAGCTCCTACAGGGTCGAGCAGTACTTC; CDR3: CASSSYRVEQYF
V: TRBV18; size: -; J: TRBJ2-1; D: TRBD2; DNA: TGTGCCAGCTCACAGGGACTAGCGGGAGGGCATGAGCAGTTCTTC; CDR3: CASSQGLAGGHEQFF
V: TRBV4-1; size: -; J: TRBJ2-1; D: -; DNA: TGCGCCAGCAGCCAAGATCGGGGTGCGGGCCGAACCTACAATGAGCAGTTCTTC; CDR3: CASSQDRGAGRTYNEQFF
V: TRBV18; size: -; J: TRBJ2-3; D: -; DNA: TGTGCCAGCTCACTCTCGGGTAGCACAGATACGCAGTATTTT; CDR3: CASSLSGSTDTQYF
V: TRBV10-3; size: -; J: TRBJ2-7; D: TRBD1; DNA: TGTGCCACTCCAGGGACAGGTGCAGGCGAGCAGTACTTC; CDR3: CATPGTGAGEQYF
V: TRBV7-9; size: once; J: TRBJ1-1; D: TRBD1; DNA: TGTGCCAGCAGCTTGGGGACAGCCACTGAAGCTTTCTTT; CDR3: CASSLGTATEAFF
V: TRBV24-1; size: -; J: TRBJ2-1; D: -; DNA: TGTGCCACCAGTGATTTGACCCGGACATCGCAGTTCTTC; CDR3: CATSDLTRTSQFF
V: TRBV7-9; size: -; J: TRBJ1-2; D: -; DNA: TGTGCCAGCAGCGATACGACAAGTGGCTACACCTTC; CDR3: CASSDTTSGYTF
V: TRBV6-5; size: -; J: TRBJ1-2; D: -; DNA: TGTGCCAGCAGTTCCCCCGGGAGGGGTAACGATGGCTACACCTTC; CDR3: CASSSPGRGNDGYTF
V: TRBV7-3; size: -; J: TRBJ2-3; D: -; DNA: TGTGCCAGCAGCTCTCTCCGAGGAGGAGATACGCAGTATTTT; CDR3: CASSSLRGGDTQYF
V: TRBV6-2/TRBV6-3; size: -; J: TRBJ1-3; D: -; DNA: TGTGCCAGCAGTTACTCGTCAGGGGTCGTCCCTTCTTCTGGAAACACCATATATTTT; CDR3: CASSYSSGVVPSSGNTIYF
V: TRBV4-1; size: -; J: TRBJ2-1; D: -; DNA: TGCGCCAGCAGCCAAGCTCCGCGGAACTACAATGAGCAGTTCTTC; CDR3: CASSQAPRNYNEQFF